The 12 T cell receptor beta chains given below trace back to one sample, sequenced in a study of persistence of HIV-infected CD4 T cells. Antigens of these TCRs are unknown. The immunoSEQ assay was version 4, run in survey mode. TCRdb's copy holds only in-frame clones and misses some; the assay was immunoSEQ multiplex PCR. The data show tens of thousands of clones, with approximately 70% seen just once and 1.4% held by the top ten. The stimulus was an HIV-1 Gag 15-mer peptide pool, approximately 0.93 ug/peptide/mL. Responding CD4+ T cells were sorted by upregulation of both CD40 ligand and CD69. Sequenced material: CD4+ T cells sorted from PBMCs after roughly 18-hour stimulation, taken from a patient who received antiretroviral therapy. These receptors originate from an adult man with HIV who was CMV-seropositive.

The CDR3 spells CASSTGVNTEAFF. In nucleotides, the CDR3 is TGTGCCAGCAGCACAGGGGTAAACACTGAAGCTTTCTTT. V and J are TRBV6-5 and TRBJ1-1; TRBD1 aligns across 7 bases. J lost 2 bases, V lost 6 bases, and 3 bases had no gene match. The CDR3 totals 13 residues. Germline loops: CDR1 MNHEY, CDR2 SVGAGI.

This chain uses TRBV5-1 with TRBJ1-3; 9 nucleotides line up with TRBD1. J lost 1 base, V lost 1 base, and 9 bases had no gene match. The germline gives CDR1 SGHRS, CDR2 YFSETQ. This CDR3 is 18 amino acids long. Here the CDR3 DNA reads TGCGCCAGCAGCTTGTCAGGGACAGGGACCTTTTCTGGAAACACCATATATTTT. Its translation: CASSLSGTGTFSGNTIYF.

The chain is built from TRBV27 and TRBJ1-6; 7 bases are a match to TRBD1. Germline V CDR1 and CDR2: MNHEY, SMNVEV (reference sequence). Unmatched junction bases numbered 17, after V lost 3 bases and J lost 0 bases. This CDR3 is 21 amino acids long. CDR3 nucleotides: TGTGCCAGCAGTTTGAGGGCAAGTAGGAGACAGGGCAGCTCCTATAATTCACCCCTCCACTTT. As protein: CASSLRASRRQGSSYNSPLHF.

This clone has only a few counts. Other nucleotide sequences from this sample produce the same CDR3. The V gene is TRBV5-1, the J gene TRBJ2-7, with 9 bases matching TRBD2. The ends lost 0 bases at V and 2 bases at J; junction bases unmatched: 3. Per the germline V gene, CDR1 is SGHRS and CDR2 is YFSETQ. The CDR3 is 15 amino acids. CDR3 DNA sequence: TGCGCCAGCAGCTTGGAAGGCGGGGGGGCCTACGAGCAGTACTTC. Residues: CASSLEGGGAYEQYF.

The gene calls are TRBV6-5 and TRBJ1-6; D remains ambiguous. This CDR3 has 15 amino acids. With 5 bases removed from V and 6 bases from J, the gap between germline ends came to 14 bases. The germline V gene encodes CDR1 MNHEY and CDR2 SVGAGI. The CDR3 here is CASSRNREANSPLHF. The CDR3, as DNA: TGTGCCAGCAGTCGTAACAGAGAAGCTAATTCACCCCTCCACTTT.

CDR3 sequence (DNA): TGTGCCAGCAGTACTAACCGGAACTACTACGAGCAGTACTTC. Encoded protein: CASSTNRNYYEQYF. J is TRBJ2-7 and V is TRBV2; no clear D. The V gene lost 5 bases and the J gene lost 3 bases, with 14 bases spanning the gap. Germline V gene lookup returns CDR1 SNHLY and CDR2 FYNNEI. The CDR3 totals 14 residues.

DNA of the CDR3: TGTGCCACCAGTGATGGACTGAACAATGAGCAGTTCTTC. The encoded protein is CATSDGLNNEQFF. V and J are TRBV24-1 and TRBJ2-1, with a possible D match to TRBD2 (5 bases). Germline V lookup: CDR1 KGHDR, CDR2 SFDVKD. The CDR3 consists of 13 residues. The V gene lost 3 bases and the J gene lost 5 bases, with 7 bases spanning the gap.

The chain carries TRBV7-6 and TRBJ2-7, with D unresolved. The CDR3 runs to 14 residues. Trimming shortened V by 5 bases and J by 1 base, and 12 bases separated the two germline ends. Germline V gene data show CDR1 as SGHVS and CDR2 as FNYEAQ. The CDR3 spells CASSAEVASYEQYF. Written as DNA, the CDR3 is TGTGCCAGCAGCGCCGAGGTGGCATCCTACGAGCAGTACTTC.

This chain connects TRBV21-1 to TRBJ2-2; the D segment call TRBD2 is taken from the table without a DNA check. TRBV21-1 is a pseudogene segment. The CDR3 is 19 residues long. The CDR3 sequence is CASSPRGGEGRANTGELFF. In nucleotides, the CDR3 is TGTGCCAGCAGCCCTCGGGGAGGTGAGGGGAGGGCGAACACCGGGGAGCTGTTTTTT.

The chain recombines TRBV5-4 with TRBJ2-5; 8 nucleotides match TRBD1. Germline V lookup: CDR1 SGHNT, CDR2 YYREEE (reference sequence). Trimming cost V 7 bases and J 2 bases; bases outside gene matches: 7. The CDR3 consists of 14 residues. The CDR3 sequence is CASGRDRRQETQYF. CDR3 coding DNA: TGTGCCAGCGGCCGGGACAGGAGACAAGAGACCCAGTACTTC. The full variable domain, its missing parts supplied by reference TRBV5-4 and TRBJ2-5, is ETGVTQSPTHLIKTRGQQVTLRCSSQSGHNTVSWYQQALGQGPQFIFQYYREEENGRGNFPPRFSGLQFPNYSSELNVNALELDDSALYLCASGRDRRQETQYFGPGTRLLVL.

V is TRBV7-2 and J is TRBJ1-1; D remains unclear. Trimming stripped 4 bases from V and 1 base from J, with 7 bases between. Germline lookup yields CDR1 SGHTA and CDR2 FQGNSA. The CDR3 has 13 residues. CDR3 DNA: TGTGCCAGCAGCTCGCGACCGAACACTGAAGCTTTCTTT. Amino acids: CASSSRPNTEAFF. The entire variable domain, with the rest obtained from reference TRBV7-2 and TRBJ1-1, is as follows: GAGVSQSPSNKVTEKGKDVELRCDPISGHTALYWYRQSLGQGLEFLIYFQGNSAPDKSGLPSDRFSAERTGGSVSTLTIQRTQQEDSAVYLCASSSRPNTEAFFGQGTRLTVV.

V is TRBV7-9 and J is TRBJ2-2, with unresolved D. Germline loops: CDR1 SEHNR, CDR2 FQNEAQ (reference sequence). The CDR3 sequence is 14 residues long. The V end lost 1 base, the J end lost 3 bases, and 6 bases lay between the germline ends. DNA for the CDR3: TGTGCCAGCAGCTTAGGGGTAGACACCGGGGAGCTGTTTTTT. Translation: CASSLGVDTGELFF.